The subject of this entry is one TCR beta chain. The antigen remains unidentified. Unstimulated Tregs (CD4+CD25+CD127-) and CD4+CD25- non-Tregs were sorted from PBMCs. The sample comes from a study of Tregs in tolerant kidney transplant recipients. Whole-study results and caveats: Biological reproducibility was not directly addressed, but technical replication error appeared minimal. Few patients were studied, so findings need validation in larger groups.

From germline, CDR1 is SNHLY and CDR2 FYNNEI. V lost 8 bases, J lost 3 bases, and 30 bases stayed unmatched. The CDR3 sequence is 22 residues long. The data were produced by immunoSEQ multiplex PCR, yet TCRdb's version contains in-frame clones alone and is incomplete. The profile shows tens of thousands of clones, 84% of them singletons. This receptor was obtained from a human donor in good health. This chain links TRBV2 with TRBJ2-7; 11 nucleotides line up with TRBD1. The sequenced material came from CD4+ T cells from blood. CDR3 sequence (DNA): TGTGCCAGCGCCGAAACCCTTACCAGGACAGGGGGCGCGGGCCCTCTTATCTACGAGCAGTACTTC. The encoded protein is CASAETLTRTGGAGPLIYEQYF.